Below are 17 T cell receptor beta chains sequenced from a single sample in a study of OX40 agonist ivuxolimab in advanced cancers. Repertoires were generated with immunoSEQ multiplex PCR, while TCRdb's copy carries only in-frame clones and drops some. This table has 85,000 to 90,000 clones, around nine tenths appearing once. The material sequenced was CD4+ or CD8+ T cells sorted from blood, taken in a trial of the OX40 agonist ivuxolimab. These receptors all stem from an adult with an advanced solid tumor such as melanoma, head and neck, liver or kidney cancer.

The CDR3 coding sequence is TGTGCCAGCAGCTTCCCTGGAGTAGACTACGAGCAGTACTTC. It yields the protein CASSFPGVDYEQYF. The V call is TRBV5-4, the J call TRBJ2-7, with no clear D. The CDR3 extends over 14 amino acids. V was cut by 2 bases and J by 3 bases, with 12 bases left in between. Germline loops: CDR1 SGHNT, CDR2 YYREEE (reference sequence).

The DNA for the CDR3 is TGTGCCAGCAGAGTTACAGGGGCCTGCTACGAGCAGTACTTC. Protein product: CASRVTGACYEQYF. The rearrangement links TRBV9 to TRBJ2-7, with 7 positions matching TRBD1. Per the germline V gene, CDR1 is SGDLS and CDR2 is YYNGEE. V was clipped by 5 bases and J by 3 bases; unmatched bases: 8. The CDR3 loop spans 14 amino acids.

J is TRBJ2-5 and V is TRBV11-2, with TRBD2 identical over 7 bases. Germline CDR1 reads SGHAT; CDR2 reads FQNNGV. The J segment lost 0 bases and the V segment lost 5 bases, leaving 9 bases of the junction unmatched. This CDR3 contains 16 residues. The CDR3 here is CASSPGGGPNQETQYF. In DNA, the CDR3 is TGTGCCAGCAGCCCGGGCGGGGGACCTAACCAAGAGACCCAGTACTTC.

The chain employs TRBV7-2 and TRBJ2-3; TRBD1 might be the D (5 bases). The CDR3 contains 16 residues. The germline gives CDR1 SGHTA, CDR2 FQGNSA. The germline V and J ends were trimmed by 1 base and 1 base, with 12 bases remaining between them. The CDR3 DNA sequence: TGTGCCAGCAGCTTAGTAGGGGCTAGGGGCACAGATACGCAGTATTTT. It encodes CASSLVGARGTDTQYF.

The sample holds one count of this clone. The chain has TRBV2 and TRBJ1-4, with 9 bases matching TRBD1. The germline gives CDR1 SNHLY, CDR2 FYNNEI. V lost 7 bases and J lost 5; bases outside the gene matches: 2. CDR3 length: 13 amino acids. The chain's CDR3 is CASTGTGNEKLFF. DNA of the CDR3: TGTGCCAGCACCGGGACAGGGAATGAAAAACTGTTTTTT.

Remarks on this clone: The DNA is left out, because the CDR3 cannot be placed on it with certainty; the CDR3 is given as TCRdb lists it. The gene calls are TRBV21-1 and TRBJ2-1; the D call of TRBD2 is as the table states it, not checked on the DNA. TRBV21-1 is a recognized pseudogene. The CDR3 comprises 16 residues, both ends counted. This CDR3 is CASSQTGVGGGNEQFF.

The rearrangement joins TRBV19 to TRBJ1-2, with D uncertain. From germline, CDR1 is LNHDA and CDR2 SQIVND (reference sequence). The CDR3 is 13 residues long. V was clipped by 3 bases and J by 2 bases, with 7 bases between them. The CDR3 protein is CASSMMGNYGYTF. The CDR3 coding sequence is TGTGCCAGTAGTATGATGGGGAACTATGGCTACACCTTC.

The rearrangement joins TRBV5-8 to TRBJ1-5; D not resolved. Trimming took off 4 bases at V and 15 bases at J, with 14 bases between the two ends. The CDR3 covers 11 residues. Looked up from germline, CDR1 is SGHTS and CDR2 is YDEGEE. CDR3 sequence reads: CASSPVGNPHF. CDR3 nucleotides: TGTGCCAGCAGCCCAGTAGGGAATCCGCATTTT.

V usage is TRBV5-8 and J usage is TRBJ1-5, with 7 bases that match TRBD1. Unmatched junction bases numbered 4, after V lost 4 bases and J lost 0 bases. Germline V gene sequence: CDR1 SGHTS, CDR2 YDEGEE. The CDR3 is made up of 15 amino acids. CDR3 bases: TGTGCCAGCAGCATGGGACAGTATAGCAATCAGCCCCAGCATTTT. Translation gives CASSMGQYSNQPQHF.

The rearrangement joins TRBV28 to TRBJ1-2, with TRBD1 matching over 10 bases. The V and J ends lost 8 bases and 7 bases, in that order; junction bases with no gene match: 1. This CDR3 has 11 residues. Germline loops: CDR1 MDHEN, CDR2 SYDVKM. This CDR3 is CASRQGAGYTF. The CDR3 nucleotides read TGTGCCAGCCGACAGGGGGCTGGCTACACCTTC.

The genes are TRBV5-1 and TRBJ2-7, with TRBD1 matching 8 bases. V lost 3 bases, J lost 7 bases, and 9 bases stayed unmatched. CDR1 and CDR2 from the germline V gene are SGHRS and YFSETQ. The CDR3 consists of 14 residues. The CDR3 DNA reads TGCGCCAGCAGCTCGGGACAGGCAAAGGGGGAGCAGTACTTC. It yields the protein CASSSGQAKGEQYF.

The CDR3 nucleotides are TGTGCCAGCTCAGACCGGGACAGGGGCGAGCAGTACTTC. Amino acid sequence: CASSDRDRGEQYF. The chain links TRBV18 to TRBJ2-7, with 10 bases that match TRBD1. CDR1 KGHSH and CDR2 LQKENI come from the germline V gene. The V and J ends lost 5 bases and 6 bases, in that order; junction bases with no gene match: 4. This CDR3 is built from 13 residues.

In nucleotides, the CDR3 is TGTGCCAGCAGCCGGGGACTAGCGGGAGCAAGCACCCACATTCAGTACTTC. Protein: CASSRGLAGASTHIQYF. The rearrangement links TRBV7-2 to TRBJ2-4, with TRBD2 identical over 14 bases. The V gene's germline CDR1 is SGHTA and CDR2 FQGNSA. The CDR3 has 17 residues. Losses at the gene ends were 5 bases for V and 8 bases for J; bases not matched to a gene: 11.

This clone showed up just once. The J gene is TRBJ2-1, the V gene TRBV5-6, with D tentatively TRBD2 (6 bases). There are 12 residues in the CDR3. Trimming removed 5 bases at V and 7 bases at J, with 10 bases between. Germline-derived CDR1 and CDR2 are SGHDT and YYEEEE. CDR3: CASSGGWNEQFF. Here the CDR3 DNA reads TGTGCCAGCAGTGGAGGGTGGAATGAGCAGTTCTTC.

The DNA of the CDR3 is TGTGCCAGCAGTTTAACGACAGGACCCTCTGGGGCCAACGTCCTGACTTTC. Encoded protein: CASSLTTGPSGANVLTF. The chain joins TRBV28 to TRBJ2-6, with a possible D match to TRBD1 (6 bases). Trimming took off 2 bases at V and 0 bases at J, with 11 bases between the two ends. This CDR3 contains 17 residues. Germline values: CDR1 MDHEN, CDR2 SYDVKM.

This sequence joins TRBV5-8 and TRBJ2-5, with no clear D. Germline V gene lookup returns CDR1 SGHTS and CDR2 YDEGEE. The ends were cut back, 0 bases at V and 5 bases at J, with 2 bases in the middle. The CDR3 consists of 11 residues. CDR3 residues: CASSLAETQYF. The CDR3 DNA reads TGTGCCAGCAGCTTGGCCGAGACCCAGTACTTC.

The chain recombines TRBV4-1 with TRBJ2-7; tentatively, D is TRBD2 (6 bases). In germline, CDR1 is MGHRA, CDR2 YSYEKL. Trimming removed 4 bases from V and 0 bases from J, with 10 bases in between. The CDR3 has 14 amino acids. CDR3 loop: CASSPLTSSYEQYF. The CDR3 DNA sequence: TGCGCCAGCAGCCCCTTGACTAGCTCCTACGAGCAGTACTTC.